This TCR beta chain was sequenced for a study of vaccination and CD4 T cells after COVID-19. The Oncomine TCR Beta short-read assay sequenced DNA from cultured CD4+ T cells. From the PCR reads, TCRdb called clonotypes with MiXCR, one entry per CDR3 protein. The sample carries about 7,100 distinct CDR3 sequences, around 46% recorded once. As for treatment: approximately 10-day PBMC culture with coronavirus spike peptide pools or control peptides (ViraFEST assay). CD4+ T lymphocytes from the unexposed donor were collected before the COVID-19 pandemic (2011-2018). Antigen-specific T cell expansion with peptide pools preceded TCR sequencing in the ViraFEST approach. Around 2 million PBMCs per well were cultured with roughly 9.2 IU/ml IL-2 and 7.5 to 10 ug/ml peptide pools. Trimming stripped 0 bases from V and 4 bases from J, with 12 bases between. The CDR3 covers 15 residues. Germline V lookup: CDR1 LGHDT, CDR2 YNNKEL (reference sequence).

For this clonotype: Its specificity is not known.

Sequencing was done on a sample of CD4+ T cells from blood, cultured in vitro. The clonotype was recovered from a human donor in good health. The J gene is TRBJ1-2, the V gene TRBV3-1; possible D gene TRBD1, 5 bases. The CDR3 is CASSQDRKGLYGYTF. The CDR3 bases are TGTGCCAGCAGCCAAGACCGCAAGGGGCTCTATGGCTACACCTTC.